What follows are 22 T cell receptor beta chains derived from one specimen sequenced in a study of blood T cell repertoires in COVID-19. Profiled with immunoSEQ multiplex PCR; TCRdb holds only in-frame clones, not every one. This sample yields 70,000 to 95,000 clones, of which over 80% are seen a single time; roughly 10% belongs to the top ten. Sequenced: peripheral blood. All receptors come from a woman between 70 and 85 years old with active or convalescent COVID-19.

The J gene is TRBJ1-2, the V gene TRBV3-1 (or the pseudogene TRBV3-2); D is undetermined. The CDR3 loop spans 15 amino acids. Germline V lookup: CDR1 LGHDT, CDR2 YNNKEL (reference sequence). V dropped 0 bases and J dropped 4 bases, with 12 bases sitting between them. The CDR3 protein is CASSQDRGGGYGYTF. The CDR3 nucleotides are TGTGCCAGCAGCCAAGATCGGGGAGGAGGCTATGGCTACACCTTC.

The chain joins TRBV9 to TRBJ2-2; the match to TRBD1 covers 8 bases. The germline CDR1 and CDR2 sequences are SGDLS and YYNGEE. J gave up 8 bases and V 2 bases, and 11 bases lay outside the gene matches. The CDR3 runs to 16 residues. CDR3 loop: CASSVGQGAVAGELFF. CDR3 DNA sequence: TGTGCCAGCAGCGTCGGTCAGGGGGCAGTGGCTGGGGAGCTGTTTTTT.

The chain combines TRBV6-2 or TRBV6-3 with TRBJ1-2; maybe TRBD1 (6 bases). Trimming left V 4 bases short and J 7 bases short, with 19 bases between. This CDR3 has 15 residues. Germline loops: CDR1 MNHEY, CDR2 SVGEGT. CDR3 sequence (DNA): TGTGCCAGCAGTTCTCCAACATGGACAGACTTTGGCTACACCTTC. Amino acids: CASSSPTWTDFGYTF.

The chain is built from TRBV18 and TRBJ1-2; D is perhaps TRBD1 (5 bases). Germline loops: CDR1 KGHSH, CDR2 LQKENI. V lost 2 bases to trimming and J lost 1 base, with 14 bases between them. This CDR3 is built from 16 residues. The CDR3 region has the DNA TGTGCCAGCTCACCAAACACGGGGGGAGATAACTATGGCTACACCTTC. As protein: CASSPNTGGDNYGYTF.

This clone was picked up a small number of times. V usage is TRBV7-2 and J usage is TRBJ1-5, with D possibly being TRBD1 (5 bases). This CDR3 spans 14 amino acids. The germline CDR1 and CDR2 sequences are SGHTA and FQGNSA. V was cut by 4 bases and J by 7 bases, with 14 bases left in between. CDR3 residues: CASSSLGTRQPQHF. CDR3 coding DNA: TGTGCCAGCAGCTCGCTGGGGACTAGACAGCCCCAGCATTTT.

The rearrangement uses TRBV5-4 and TRBJ2-7, with 9 bases aligning to TRBD1. Germline V lookup: CDR1 SGHNT, CDR2 YYREEE (reference sequence). CDR3 length: 15 residues. The V segment lost 4 bases and the J segment 3 bases; nucleotides outside the gene matches: 8. Here the CDR3 reads CASSLTLDRGYEQYF. The CDR3 DNA reads TGTGCCAGCAGCCTCACCCTGGACAGGGGCTACGAGCAGTACTTC.

The chain combines TRBV18 with TRBJ1-3, with D uncertain. CDR3 length: 16 amino acids. Trimming removed 3 bases at V and 0 bases at J, with 12 bases between. Germline values: CDR1 KGHSH, CDR2 LQKENI. This CDR3 is CASSPSAAGSGNTIYF. In DNA form, the CDR3 reads TGTGCCAGCTCACCCAGCGCCGCGGGCTCTGGAAACACCATATATTTT.

The chain joins TRBV29-1 to TRBJ2-1; TRBD1 matches 12 bases. The V and J ends lost 1 base and 8 bases, in that order; junction bases with no gene match: 3. The CDR3 runs 14 residues. The germline V gene has CDR1 SQVTM and CDR2 ANQGSEA. The CDR3 DNA follows: TGCAGCGTTGAAGGGGGACAGGGGGCGGATGAGCAGTTCTTC. It translates to CSVEGGQGADEQFF.

V usage is TRBV28 and J usage is TRBJ2-3; TRBD2 might be the D (5 bases). The CDR3 has 14 residues. Germline V gives CDR1 MDHEN, CDR2 SYDVKM. Trimming took off 3 bases at V and 4 bases at J, with 11 bases between the two ends. CDR3 sequence reads: CASSFVDYSDTQYF. As DNA, the CDR3 is TGTGCCAGCAGTTTCGTCGACTACTCAGATACGCAGTATTTT. Using reference TRBV28 and TRBJ2-3 for the parts outside the CDR3, the full variable domain is DVKVTQSSRYLVKRTGEKVFLECVQDMDHENMFWYRQDPGLGLRLIYFSYDVKMKEKGDIPEGYSVSREKKERFSLILESASTNQTSMYLCASSFVDYSDTQYFGPGTRLTVL.

The rearrangement joins TRBV2 to TRBJ2-7; D is uncertain. The CDR3 is made up of 15 amino acids. V lost 7 bases and J lost 3, with 19 bases in between. Germline values: CDR1 SNHLY, CDR2 FYNNEI. The CDR3 DNA sequence: TGTGCCAGCATATGGTTCAGGAAAGCAAACTACGAGCAGTACTTC. This codes for CASIWFRKANYEQYF.

The CDR3 reads CASSRTSGGDTDTQYF. The CDR3, as DNA: TGTGCCAGCAGCCGAACTAGCGGGGGGGACACAGATACGCAGTATTTT. The chain has TRBV3-1 (or the pseudogene TRBV3-2) and TRBJ2-3; 13 positions agree with TRBD2. This CDR3 has 16 residues. V trimming: 4 bases; J trimming: 2 bases; junction bases outside the gene matches: 3. Germline V gene lookup returns CDR1 LGHDT and CDR2 YNNKEL (reference sequence).

This clone was counted a few times. V usage is TRBV7-9 and J usage is TRBJ2-2, with TRBD2 matching over 7 bases. The CDR3 contains 12 residues. Germline V CDR1 and CDR2: SEHNR, FQNEAQ (reference sequence). CDR3: CAAGDGTGELFF. The CDR3 DNA sequence: TGTGCTGCGGGGGACGGAACCGGGGAGCTGTTTTTT.

As to this clone: Relative to the germline gene, one junction end is altered; a read error may explain this. The chain couples TRBV6-2 or TRBV6-3 to TRBJ1-1; TRBD1 might be the D (6 bases). Germline lookup yields CDR1 MNHEY and CDR2 SVGEGT. This CDR3 has 14 residues. The DNA of the CDR3 is TGTGCCAGCAGTTCCTCCGGACAGACCCTGAGGCTTCTCTTT. Amino acid sequence: CASSSSGQTLRLLF.

CDR3 amino acids: CASSWYPAYEQYF. The DNA of the CDR3 is TGTGCCAGCAGTTGGTACCCAGCCTACGAGCAGTACTTC. The chain carries TRBV27 and TRBJ2-7; D ambiguous. CDR1 is MNHEY and CDR2 is SMNVEV in the germline V gene (reference sequence). The V end lost 4 bases, the J end lost 2 bases, and 9 bases lay between the germline ends. The CDR3 covers 13 residues.

This chain connects TRBV5-4 to TRBJ1-6; D unclear. Germline V gene data show CDR1 as SGHNT and CDR2 as YYREEE (reference sequence). The CDR3 sequence is 14 residues long. Trimming cost V 1 base and J 6 bases, with 8 bases left between them. The CDR3 sequence: CASSLSQFNSPLHF. Written as DNA, the CDR3 is TGTGCCAGCAGCTTGTCCCAGTTTAATTCACCCCTCCACTTT.

The chain is built from TRBV7-9 and TRBJ1-4; TRBD1 might be the D (6 bases). With 3 bases removed from V and 8 bases from J, the gap between germline ends came to 10 bases. Germline CDR1 and CDR2: SEHNR and FQNEAQ (reference sequence). The CDR3 is made up of 13 amino acids. The chain's CDR3 is CASSFGQREKLFF. The CDR3 nucleotides are TGTGCCAGCAGCTTCGGACAGAGAGAAAAACTGTTTTTT.

V is TRBV29-1 and J is TRBJ1-1, with unresolved D. This CDR3 spans 13 amino acids. Per germline, CDR1 SQVTM and CDR2 ANQGSEA. V lost 3 bases to trimming and J lost 1 base, with 9 bases between them. As DNA, the CDR3 is TGCAGCGTTGATCGACACCAGAACACTGAAGCTTTCTTT. It encodes CSVDRHQNTEAFF.

Details on this clone: The germline gene is not matched at one end of the junction; a read error may be the cause. V usage is TRBV11-2 and J usage is TRBJ2-5; tentatively, D is TRBD2 (6 bases). This CDR3 has 17 residues. CDR1 and CDR2 (germline): SGHAT, FQNNGV. The CDR3 DNA sequence: TGTGCCAGCAGCCCGGTGGGACCGCGCGGGGCCCAAGGGACCCAGTACTTC. Translating it yields CASSPVGPRGAQGTQYF.

J is TRBJ2-2 and V is TRBV4-3; D might be TRBD1 (6 bases). The CDR3 sequence is 16 residues long. Germline V gene sequence: CDR1 LGHNA, CDR2 YSLEER. V was pared by 0 bases and J by 5 bases, with 13 bases between. The CDR3 coding sequence is TGCGCCAGCAGCCAAGAAACAGGGCGTCTGACCGGGGAGCTGTTTTTT. This sequence encodes CASSQETGRLTGELFF.

The chain is built from TRBV2 and TRBJ2-5; no clear D. Per the germline V gene, CDR1 is SNHLY and CDR2 is FYNNEI. The CDR3 is 12 amino acids. V was cut by 8 bases and J by 0 bases, with 7 bases left in between. The DNA for the CDR3 is TGTGCCAGCGGTAGCCACCAAGAGACCCAGTACTTC. Translated, it gives CASGSHQETQYF. Using reference TRBV2 and TRBJ2-5 for the parts outside the CDR3, the full variable domain is EPEVTQTPSHQVTQMGQEVILRCVPISNHLYFYWYRQILGQKVEFLVSFYNNEISEKSEIFDDQFSVERPDGSNFTLKIRSTKLEDSAMYFCASGSHQETQYFGPGTRLLVL.

This clone has only a few counts. The V gene is TRBV23-1, the J gene TRBJ1-5; possible D gene TRBD1, 6 bases. TRBV23-1 is an open reading frame, and its role is uncertain. The germline V and J ends were trimmed by 8 bases and 3 bases, with 20 bases remaining between them. The CDR3 has 16 amino acids. CDR3 nucleotide sequence: TGCGCCAGCCGAACCTGGACAGCAGGATACAATCAGCCCCAGCATTTT. Encoded protein: CASRTWTAGYNQPQHF.

The rearrangement joins TRBV14 to TRBJ1-1, with a tentative D call TRBD1 (6 bases). The CDR3 has 14 residues. V lost 2 bases and J 4 bases, leaving 11 bases between the germline ends. Germline V lookup: CDR1 SGHDN, CDR2 FVKESK. The CDR3 protein is CASSQRSGVTEAFF. CDR3 DNA sequence: TGTGCCAGCAGCCAACGTTCAGGGGTCACTGAAGCTTTCTTT.